The 32 T cell receptor beta chains below all came from one sample that was sequenced in a study of blood T cell repertoires in COVID-19. Libraries were prepared by immunoSEQ multiplex PCR; TCRdb keeps only in-frame clonotypes and omits some of them. The sample shows 65,000 or so clones, about 81% of them seen only once. Sequencing was performed on peripheral blood. Receptors were obtained from an older man with acute or convalescent COVID-19.

V and J are TRBV6-5 and TRBJ2-1, with D possibly being TRBD1 (6 bases). Trimming pared 10 bases from V and 5 bases from J, leaving 18 bases between. Germline loops: CDR1 MNHEY, CDR2 SVGAGI. This CDR3 is 14 amino acids long. For the CDR3, the DNA is TGTGCCACTACCCCGGGACAACACCACAATGAGCAGTTCTTC. It yields the protein CATTPGQHHNEQFF.

The rearrangement uses TRBV5-1 and TRBJ1-1, with D maybe TRBD1 (6 bases). Germline assignment: CDR1 SGHRS and CDR2 YFSETQ. The V gene lost 0 bases and the J gene lost 6 bases, with 21 bases spanning the gap. This CDR3 spans 17 amino acids. CDR3 loop: CASSLVEGTGPVAEAFF. CDR3 DNA: TGCGCCAGCAGCTTGGTTGAGGGTACAGGGCCAGTGGCTGAAGCTTTCTTT.

The chain couples TRBV19 to TRBJ1-1; 7 nucleotides match TRBD1. The CDR3 sequence is 16 residues long. CDR1 is LNHDA and CDR2 is SQIVND in the germline V gene (reference sequence). V lost 4 bases, J lost 4 bases, and 12 bases stayed unmatched. The CDR3 DNA reads TGTGCCAGTAGTACATCCGGGACAGTGGTTTCCACTGAAGCTTTCTTT. Residues: CASSTSGTVVSTEAFF.

This clone was picked up one time. The gene calls are TRBV7-8 and TRBJ2-3; the match to TRBD2 covers 12 bases. The germline gives CDR1 SGHVS, CDR2 FQNEAQ. V dropped 6 bases and J dropped 5; count of bases not matched to a gene: 24. This CDR3 comprises 21 residues. Here the CDR3 reads CASSTRTRPASGGARVDTQYF. The CDR3 DNA follows: TGTGCCAGCAGTACAAGAACCCGACCGGCTAGCGGGGGGGCTCGGGTAGATACGCAGTATTTT.

The chain uses TRBV6-5 and TRBJ1-1, with unresolved D. V was pared by 10 bases and J by 3 bases, with 18 bases between. The CDR3 runs to 14 residues. CDR1 and CDR2 (germline): MNHEY, SVGAGI. As DNA, the CDR3 is TGTGCCATCCGGAGGTCAGGATTGGACACTGAAGCTTTCTTT. Translating gives CAIRRSGLDTEAFF.

This clone was observed once. This chain uses TRBV13 with TRBJ2-7; 7 bases line up with TRBD1. CDR1 PRHDT and CDR2 FYEKMQ come from the germline V gene (reference sequence). Trimming took 4 bases from V and 4 from J; bases not matched to a gene: 7. This CDR3 has 14 amino acids. This CDR3 reads CASSSNRGMYEQYF. In DNA, the CDR3 is TGTGCCAGCAGCTCCAACAGGGGTATGTACGAGCAGTACTTC.

This CDR3 is CASSPTGTSGGIETQYF. The CDR3 DNA follows: TGTGCCAGCAGCCCTACTGGGACTAGCGGGGGGATAGAGACCCAGTACTTC. J is TRBJ2-5 and V is TRBV3-1 (or the pseudogene TRBV3-2), with 15 nucleotides matching TRBD2. The germline V gene encodes CDR1 LGHDT and CDR2 YNNKEL (reference sequence). CDR3 size: 17 residues. The V and J ends lost 4 bases and 4 bases, in that order; junction bases with no gene match: 7.

This chain joins TRBV20-1 and TRBJ1-2; maybe TRBD1 (5 bases). Germline CDR1 and CDR2: DFQATT and SNEGSKA (reference sequence). V lost 3 bases and J lost 5, with 16 bases in between. The CDR3 is 14 amino acids. CDR3 nucleotide sequence: TGCAGTGCTAGTCTTTGGGGGAGGGAGTATGGCTACACCTTC. Translating gives CSASLWGREYGYTF.

The rearrangement joins TRBV27 to TRBJ1-5; D is ambiguous. The CDR3 runs 14 residues. V lost 2 bases to trimming and J lost 6 bases, with 11 bases between them. In germline, CDR1 is MNHEY, CDR2 SMNVEV (reference sequence). The CDR3 coding sequence is TGTGCCAGCAGTTTAAGAGGCGCGGCTCAGCCCCAGCATTTT. This encodes CASSLRGAAQPQHF.

V and J are TRBV7-6 and TRBJ2-1; perhaps TRBD2 as D (6 bases). Germline lookup yields CDR1 SGHVS and CDR2 FNYEAQ. V was shortened by 2 bases and J by 1 base, with 9 bases between the two germline ends. This CDR3 comprises 15 residues. DNA of the CDR3: TGTGCCAGCAGCTTAAAGGGAGGTTCCTACAATGAGCAGTTCTTC. Encoded protein: CASSLKGGSYNEQFF.

This chain links TRBV14 with TRBJ1-1; 9 nucleotides line up with TRBD1. This CDR3 spans 16 amino acids. The V and J ends lost 3 bases and 7 bases, in that order; junction bases with no gene match: 12. Per the germline V gene, CDR1 is SGHDN and CDR2 is FVKESK. The CDR3 reads CASSHPGTGQGLEAFF. The DNA for the CDR3 is TGTGCCAGCAGCCACCCCGGGACAGGGCAAGGGCTTGAAGCTTTCTTT.

The V gene is TRBV7-3, the J gene TRBJ2-1, with TRBD2 matching 7 bases. CDR1 and CDR2 from the germline V gene are SGHTA and FQGTGA. The CDR3 loop spans 15 amino acids. Trimming removed 7 bases from V and 6 bases from J; junction bases left unmatched: 12. This chain's CDR3 is CASTPSGTLSNEQFF. For the CDR3, the DNA is TGTGCCAGCACCCCTAGCGGCACGTTATCCAATGAGCAGTTCTTC. The whole variable domain, remainder taken from reference TRBV7-3 and TRBJ2-1, is GAGVSQTPSNKVTEKGKYVELRCDPISGHTALYWYRQSLGQGPEFLIYFQGTGAADDSGLPNDRFFAVRPEGSVSTLKIQRTERGDSAVYLCASTPSGTLSNEQFFGPGTRLTVL.

This rearrangement joins TRBV5-1 to TRBJ2-7, with TRBD1 as a possible D gene (7 bases). Germline CDR1 is SGHRS and CDR2 is YFSETQ. V lost 0 bases and J lost 2, with 12 bases in between. This CDR3 has 15 amino acids. The CDR3 loop is CASSLDGRGAYEQYF. Written as DNA, the CDR3 is TGCGCCAGCAGCTTGGATGGCAGGGGGGCCTACGAGCAGTACTTC.

This clone has only one observation. This chain links TRBV5-5 with TRBJ2-1; TRBD2 agrees at 8 bases. CDR3 length: 17 residues. V dropped 2 bases and J dropped 7; count of bases not matched to a gene: 14. Germline V lookup: CDR1 SGHKS, CDR2 YYEKEE (reference sequence). The DNA for the CDR3 is TGTGCCAGCAGCTTCTCCCCACTAACGGGGGGGTGGAATGAGCAGTTCTTC. It is translated as CASSFSPLTGGWNEQFF.

V gene TRBV2 combines with J gene TRBJ2-1; TRBD1 matches 8 bases. The length of the CDR3 is 16 residues. Germline assignment: CDR1 SNHLY and CDR2 FYNNEI. Trimming cost V 1 base and J 4 bases; bases outside gene matches: 6. The CDR3 loop is CASSEVDRAYYNEQFF. The CDR3 bases are TGTGCCAGCAGTGAAGTGGACAGGGCGTATTACAATGAGCAGTTCTTC. The variable domain in full, with the rest retrieved from reference TRBV2 and TRBJ2-1, is EPEVTQTPSHQVTQMGQEVILRCVPISNHLYFYWYRQILGQKVEFLVSFYNNEISEKSEIFDDQFSVERPDGSNFTLKIRSTKLEDSAMYFCASSEVDRAYYNEQFFGPGTRLTVL.

The chain couples TRBV29-1 to TRBJ1-2; D possibly corresponds to TRBD1 (5 bases). The germline CDR1 and CDR2 sequences are SQVTM and ANQGSEA. The length of the CDR3 is 11 residues. With 7 bases removed from V and 3 bases from J, the gap between germline ends came to 9 bases. The CDR3, as DNA: TGCAGCGCCGGGACTGACTATGGCTACACCTTC. Its protein product is CSAGTDYGYTF.

The chain is built from TRBV5-4 and TRBJ1-6; a weak D match, TRBD1 (6 bases). The CDR3 is made up of 17 amino acids. V gave up 3 bases and J gave up 6 bases, with 19 bases separating them. CDR1 and CDR2 from the germline V gene are SGHNT and YYREEE (reference sequence). Written as DNA, the CDR3 is TGTGCCAGCAGCTATGGACAGCCAGGAGTGCGTAATTCACCCCTCCACTTT. Its protein is CASSYGQPGVRNSPLHF.

The chain carries TRBV5-5 and TRBJ2-5; TRBD2 might be the D (5 bases). V lost 2 bases and J lost 4, with 6 bases in between. The CDR3 length is 12 residues. Looked up from germline, CDR1 is SGHKS and CDR2 is YYEKEE (reference sequence). The CDR3 here is CASSLGRETQYF. In DNA, the CDR3 is TGTGCCAGCAGCTTAGGGAGAGAGACCCAGTACTTC.

The gene calls are TRBV2 and TRBJ2-5; D is uncertain. The germline gives CDR1 SNHLY, CDR2 FYNNEI. Trimming took 1 base from V and 2 from J, leaving 11 bases between them. The CDR3 is 15 amino acids. CDR3 region: CASSEVRTFQETQYF. The DNA for the CDR3 is TGTGCCAGCAGTGAAGTGCGAACCTTTCAAGAGACCCAGTACTTC.

This clone was counted a single time. The chain recombines TRBV9 with TRBJ1-5; 7 bases are a match to TRBD1. The CDR3 runs 15 residues. J was trimmed by 5 bases and V by 0 bases; bases with no gene match: 5. Germline CDR1 SGDLS, CDR2 YYNGEE. In nucleotides, the CDR3 is TGTGCCAGCAGCGTAGATGGGACAGCGTATCAGCCCCAGCATTTT. This encodes CASSVDGTAYQPQHF.

The J gene is TRBJ1-2, the V gene TRBV19, with no clear D. V was clipped by 4 bases and J by 8 bases, with 11 bases between them. The CDR3 contains 12 residues. Germline V gene lookup returns CDR1 LNHDA and CDR2 SQIVND (reference sequence). CDR3 sequence: CASSNPSGGYTF. CDR3 DNA: TGTGCCAGTAGTAATCCCAGCGGCGGCTACACCTTC.

This clone was detected only a few times. The rearrangement joins TRBV2 to TRBJ2-3, with no clear D. CDR1 SNHLY and CDR2 FYNNEI come from the germline V gene. The CDR3 length is 13 residues. Trimming stripped 4 bases from V and 0 bases from J, with 5 bases between. CDR3 DNA: TGTGCCAGCAGTGGAACTAGCACAGATACGCAGTATTTT. Translating it yields CASSGTSTDTQYF.

V gene TRBV7-5 combines with J gene TRBJ1-1; no check of the table's D call, TRBD1, against the DNA was made. TRBV7-5 is an annotated pseudogene. The CDR3 totals 17 residues. The CDR3 here is CVRSPRGTGFPNTEAFF. CDR3 coding DNA: TGTGTCAGAAGCCCCAGGGGGACAGGGTTCCCGAACACTGAAGCTTTCTTT.

This chain links TRBV19 with TRBJ1-6; a possible D gene is TRBD1 (6 bases). The length of the CDR3 is 14 residues. From germline, CDR1 is LNHDA and CDR2 SQIVND (reference sequence). The V and J ends lost 6 bases and 2 bases respectively, with 8 bases between them. This chain's CDR3 is CASRQGTYNSPLHF. CDR3 in DNA: TGTGCCAGTAGGCAGGGGACCTATAATTCACCCCTCCACTTT.

This chain links TRBV11-1 with TRBJ1-4, with TRBD1 identical over 7 bases. The CDR3 has 15 amino acids. CDR1 SGHAT and CDR2 FQDESV come from the germline V gene (reference sequence). Trimming at V came to 4 bases and at J to 8 bases, leaving 10 bases not matched to a gene. In DNA form, the CDR3 reads TGTGCCAGCAGCTCCCGGACAGGAAAAGGGGAAAAACTGTTTTTT. Its protein is CASSSRTGKGEKLFF.

The chain is built from TRBV21-1 and TRBJ1-5. TRBV21-1 is designated a pseudogene. The CDR3 runs 13 residues. Here the CDR3 reads CASSNYSNQPQHF. CDR3 DNA: TGTGCCAGCAGCAACTACAGCAATCAGCCCCAGCATTTT.

The chain recombines TRBV7-9 with TRBJ2-1; possibly TRBD1 for D (7 bases). Trimming stripped 0 bases from V and 3 bases from J, with 21 bases between. Germline CDR1 and CDR2: SEHNR and FQNEAQ (reference sequence). The CDR3 consists of 19 residues. CDR3 nucleotides: TGTGCCAGCAGCTTAGCAGGACAGGACACCTTGGAGGGCTACAATGAGCAGTTCTTC. It translates to CASSLAGQDTLEGYNEQFF.

This rearrangement joins TRBV18 to TRBJ1-4; D remains ambiguous. V was trimmed by 5 bases and J by 7 bases, leaving 14 bases between them. The germline V gene has CDR1 KGHSH and CDR2 LQKENI. This CDR3 spans 14 amino acids. CDR3 DNA: TGTGCCAGCTCATTCAAAGGGAGCAGTGAAAAACTGTTTTTT. Protein product: CASSFKGSSEKLFF.

V is TRBV6-6 and J is TRBJ1-4, with 8 bases identical to TRBD1. Trimming took 0 bases from V and 7 from J; bases not matched to a gene: 4. The CDR3 is made up of 15 amino acids. Per germline, CDR1 MNHNY and CDR2 SVGAGI (reference sequence). The CDR3 protein is CASSYSDRDGEKLFF. The CDR3 DNA is TGTGCCAGCAGTTACTCGGACAGGGATGGTGAAAAACTGTTTTTT.

This chain connects TRBV18 to TRBJ1-2, with 7 bases that match TRBD1. The CDR3 length is 13 residues. After removal of 10 bases from V and 1 base from J, the junction contained 6 bases not matched to a gene. CDR1 and CDR2 from the germline V gene are KGHSH and LQKENI. The CDR3 here is CATTRQGNYGYTF. The CDR3 DNA reads as TGTGCCACGACAAGACAGGGTAACTATGGCTACACCTTC.

This chain links TRBV12-5 with TRBJ2-5; a possible D gene is TRBD2 (5 bases). Germline lookup yields CDR1 LGHNT and CDR2 FRNRAP. Trimming removed 7 bases from V and 4 bases from J, with 19 bases in between. The CDR3 sequence is 15 residues long. DNA for the CDR3: TGTGCTAGTGCTACAACTAGGGCGAGGGTAGAGACCCAGTACTTC. This sequence encodes CASATTRARVETQYF.

This chain joins TRBV29-1 and TRBJ2-1, with D possibly TRBD1 on 6 matching bases. The V and J ends lost 7 bases and 3 bases respectively, with 19 bases between them. This CDR3 spans 15 amino acids. Germline V lookup: CDR1 SQVTM, CDR2 ANQGSEA. The CDR3 reads CSAIPRDTVYNEQFF. In nucleotides, the CDR3 is TGCAGCGCCATTCCCCGGGACACGGTCTACAATGAGCAGTTCTTC.